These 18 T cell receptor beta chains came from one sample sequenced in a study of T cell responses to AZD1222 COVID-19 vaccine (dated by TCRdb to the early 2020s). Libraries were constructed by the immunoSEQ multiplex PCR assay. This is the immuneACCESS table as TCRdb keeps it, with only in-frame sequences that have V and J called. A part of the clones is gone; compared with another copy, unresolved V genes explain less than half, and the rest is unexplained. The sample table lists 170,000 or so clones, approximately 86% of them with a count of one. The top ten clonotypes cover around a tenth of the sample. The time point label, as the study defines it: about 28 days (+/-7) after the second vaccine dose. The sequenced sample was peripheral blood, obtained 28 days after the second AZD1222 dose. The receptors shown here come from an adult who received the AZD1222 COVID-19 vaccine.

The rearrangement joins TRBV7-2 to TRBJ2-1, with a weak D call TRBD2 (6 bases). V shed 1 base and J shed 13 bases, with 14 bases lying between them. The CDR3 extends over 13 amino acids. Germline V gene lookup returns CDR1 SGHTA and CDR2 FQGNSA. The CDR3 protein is CASSLVAARLQFF. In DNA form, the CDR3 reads TGTGCCAGCAGCTTAGTAGCGGCAAGACTTCAGTTCTTC. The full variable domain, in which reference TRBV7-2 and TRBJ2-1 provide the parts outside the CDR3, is GAGVSQSPSNKVTEKGKDVELRCDPISGHTALYWYRQSLGQGLEFLIYFQGNSAPDKSGLPSDRFSAERTGGSVSTLTIQRTQQEDSAVYLCASSLVAARLQFFGPGTRLTVL.

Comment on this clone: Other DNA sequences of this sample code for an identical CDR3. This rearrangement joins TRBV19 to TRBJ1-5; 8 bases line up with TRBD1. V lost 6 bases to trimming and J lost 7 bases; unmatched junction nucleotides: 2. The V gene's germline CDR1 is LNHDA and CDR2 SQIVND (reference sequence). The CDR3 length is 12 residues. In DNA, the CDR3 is TGTGCCAGTAGGGACAGGGACCAGCCCCAGCATTTT. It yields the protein CASRDRDQPQHF.

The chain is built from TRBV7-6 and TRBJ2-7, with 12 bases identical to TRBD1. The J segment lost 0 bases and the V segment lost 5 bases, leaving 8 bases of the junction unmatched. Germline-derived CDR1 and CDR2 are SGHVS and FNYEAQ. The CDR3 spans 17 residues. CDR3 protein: CASSPGTGGAPSYEQYF. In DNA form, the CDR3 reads TGTGCCAGCAGCCCCGGGACAGGGGGCGCCCCCTCCTACGAGCAGTACTTC.

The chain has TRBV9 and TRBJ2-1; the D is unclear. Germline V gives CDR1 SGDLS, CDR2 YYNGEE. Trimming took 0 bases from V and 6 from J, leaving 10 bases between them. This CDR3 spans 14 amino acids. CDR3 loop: CASSVASAANEQFF. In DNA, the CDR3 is TGTGCCAGCAGCGTAGCATCGGCGGCCAATGAGCAGTTCTTC.

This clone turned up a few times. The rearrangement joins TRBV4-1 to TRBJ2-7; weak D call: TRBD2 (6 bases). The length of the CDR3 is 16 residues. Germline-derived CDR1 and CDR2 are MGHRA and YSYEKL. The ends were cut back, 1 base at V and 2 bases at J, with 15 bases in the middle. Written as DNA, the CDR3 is TGCGCCAGCAGCCAAGGAGGAGGGACGGGAGCCTACGAGCAGTACTTC. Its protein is CASSQGGGTGAYEQYF.

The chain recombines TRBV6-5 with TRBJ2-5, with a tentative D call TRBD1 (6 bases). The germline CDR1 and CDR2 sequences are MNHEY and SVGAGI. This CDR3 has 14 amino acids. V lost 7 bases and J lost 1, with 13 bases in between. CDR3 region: CASTYGTLQETQYF. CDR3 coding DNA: TGTGCCAGCACCTACGGGACACTCCAAGAGACCCAGTACTTC.

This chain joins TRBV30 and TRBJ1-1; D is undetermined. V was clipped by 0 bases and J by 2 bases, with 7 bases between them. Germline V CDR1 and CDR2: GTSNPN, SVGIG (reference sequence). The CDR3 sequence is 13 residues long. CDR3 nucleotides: TGTGCCTGGAGTGTTTCCGCTAACACTGAAGCTTTCTTT. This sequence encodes CAWSVSANTEAFF.

As DNA, the CDR3 is TGCGCCAGCAGCCCGGGGACAGGGGGTTCAGGCGAGCAGTACTTC. It yields the protein CASSPGTGGSGEQYF. The V call is TRBV5-1, the J call TRBJ2-7; 11 bases are shared with TRBD1. The V gene's germline CDR1 is SGHRS and CDR2 YFSETQ. The V gene end was trimmed by 4 bases and the J gene end by 6 bases; junction bases not matched to a gene: 9. The CDR3 is made up of 15 amino acids.

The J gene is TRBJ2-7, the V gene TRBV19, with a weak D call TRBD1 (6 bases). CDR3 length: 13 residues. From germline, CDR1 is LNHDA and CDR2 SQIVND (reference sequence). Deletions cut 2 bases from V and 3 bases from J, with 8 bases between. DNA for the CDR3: TGTGCCAGTAGTATACGGGACAACTACGAGCAGTACTTC. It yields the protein CASSIRDNYEQYF.

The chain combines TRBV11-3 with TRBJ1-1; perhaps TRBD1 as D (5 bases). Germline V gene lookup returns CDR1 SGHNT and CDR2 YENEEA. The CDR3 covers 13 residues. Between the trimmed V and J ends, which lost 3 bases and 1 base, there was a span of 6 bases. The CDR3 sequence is CASSLTANTEAFF. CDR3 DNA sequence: TGTGCCAGCAGCTTGACAGCGAACACTGAAGCTTTCTTT.

In DNA form, the CDR3 reads TGTGCCAGCAGCCCGTCCGGCGGGCAGCCCCAGCATTTT. It is translated as CASSPSGGQPQHF. The V gene is TRBV12-3 or TRBV12-4, the J gene TRBJ1-5; no clear D gene. V shed 6 bases and J shed 7 bases, with 13 bases lying between them. The CDR3 runs 13 residues.

DNA of the CDR3: TGCGCCAGCAGCTTCCGTAGGCAGCTGGGGACAGATACGCAGTATTTT. This sequence encodes CASSFRRQLGTDTQYF. This rearrangement joins TRBV5-1 to TRBJ2-3; D remains unclear. CDR3 length: 16 amino acids. Deletions cut 2 bases from V and 3 bases from J, with 16 bases between. Germline CDR1 SGHRS, CDR2 YFSETQ.

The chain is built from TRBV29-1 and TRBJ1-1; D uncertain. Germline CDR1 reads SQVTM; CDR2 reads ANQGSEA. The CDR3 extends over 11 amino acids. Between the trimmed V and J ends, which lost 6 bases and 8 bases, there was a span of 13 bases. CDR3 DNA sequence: TGCAGCGTCCCCGACTTTCCCGAAGCTTTCTTT. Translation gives CSVPDFPEAFF. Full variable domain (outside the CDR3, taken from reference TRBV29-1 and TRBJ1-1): SAVISQKPSRDICQRGTSLTIQCQVDSQVTMMFWYRQQPGQSLTLIATANQGSEATYESGFVIDKFPISRPNLTFSTLTVSNMSPEDSSIYLCSVPDFPEAFFGQGTRLTVV.

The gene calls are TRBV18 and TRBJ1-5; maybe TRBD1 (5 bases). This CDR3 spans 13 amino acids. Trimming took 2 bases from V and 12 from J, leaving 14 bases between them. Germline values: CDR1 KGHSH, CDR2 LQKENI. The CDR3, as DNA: TGTGCCAGCTCACCAGCCGGGGCGGCAAACCAGCATTTT. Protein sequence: CASSPAGAANQHF.

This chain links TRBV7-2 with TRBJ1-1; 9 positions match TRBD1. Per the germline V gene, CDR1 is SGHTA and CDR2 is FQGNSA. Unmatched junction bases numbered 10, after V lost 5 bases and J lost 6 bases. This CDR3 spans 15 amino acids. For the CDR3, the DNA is TGTGCCAGCAGCGCCCGGACAGGGGAGAGACCTGAAGCTTTCTTT. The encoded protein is CASSARTGERPEAFF.

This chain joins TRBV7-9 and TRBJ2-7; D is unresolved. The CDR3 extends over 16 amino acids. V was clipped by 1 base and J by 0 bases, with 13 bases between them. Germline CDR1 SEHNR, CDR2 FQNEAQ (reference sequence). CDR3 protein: CASSLGGRQNSYEQYF. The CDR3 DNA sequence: TGTGCCAGCAGCTTAGGTGGCAGGCAAAACTCCTACGAGCAGTACTTC.

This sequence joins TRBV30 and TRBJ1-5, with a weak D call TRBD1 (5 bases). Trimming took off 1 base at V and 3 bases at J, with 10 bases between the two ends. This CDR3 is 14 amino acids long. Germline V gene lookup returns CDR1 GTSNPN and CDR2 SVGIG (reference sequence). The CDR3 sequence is CAWSEGRDNQPQHF. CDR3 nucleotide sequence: TGTGCCTGGAGTGAAGGCAGGGACAATCAGCCCCAGCATTTT. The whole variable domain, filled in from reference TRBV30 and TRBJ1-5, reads SQTIHQWPATLVQPVGSPLSLECTVEGTSNPNLYWYRQAAGRGLQLLFYSVGIGQISSEVPQNLSASRPQDRQFILSSKKLLLSDSGFYLCAWSEGRDNQPQHFGDGTRLSIL.

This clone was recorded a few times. The CDR3 sequence: CASSEASGGYEQYF. CDR3 DNA: TGCGCCAGCAGCGAAGCTAGCGGGGGATACGAGCAGTACTTC. The V and J genes are TRBV5-1 and TRBJ2-7, with 10 bases that match TRBD2. The CDR3 loop spans 14 amino acids. The J segment lost 4 bases and the V segment lost 4 bases, leaving 5 bases of the junction unmatched. The germline CDR1 and CDR2 sequences are SGHRS and YFSETQ.